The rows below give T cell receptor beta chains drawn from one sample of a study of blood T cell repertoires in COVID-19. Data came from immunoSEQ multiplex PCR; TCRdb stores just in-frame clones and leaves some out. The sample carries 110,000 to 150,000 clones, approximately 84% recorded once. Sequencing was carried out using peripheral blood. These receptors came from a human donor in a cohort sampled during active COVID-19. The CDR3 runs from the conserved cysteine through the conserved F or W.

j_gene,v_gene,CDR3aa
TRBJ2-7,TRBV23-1,CDTFGYEQYF
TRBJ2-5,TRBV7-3,CASSFQGTKETQYF
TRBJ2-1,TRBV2,CASTGVVSGEQFF
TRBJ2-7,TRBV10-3,CAISGDSEGSYEQYF
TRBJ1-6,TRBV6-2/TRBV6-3,CASSMTMSSLHF
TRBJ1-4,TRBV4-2,CASSQDTQGTNEKLFF
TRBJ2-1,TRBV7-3,CASSLSGGRYNEQFF
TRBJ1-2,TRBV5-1,CASSLETVNYGYTF
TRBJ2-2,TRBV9,CASSSDTGGLTGELFF
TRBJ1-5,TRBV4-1,CASSQEQTGVNQPQHF
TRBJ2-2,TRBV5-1,CASSDSGGTGELFF
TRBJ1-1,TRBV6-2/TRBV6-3,CASSHTGGFNTEAFF
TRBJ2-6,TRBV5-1,CASSLTNSGANVLTF
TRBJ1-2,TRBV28,CASSLRGGQGSYGYTF
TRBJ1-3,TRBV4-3,CASSQELSQNSGNTIYF
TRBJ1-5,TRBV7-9,CASTQGRPDQPQHF
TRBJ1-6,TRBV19,CASSSSGTANSPLHF
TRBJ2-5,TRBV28,CASSPGFETQYF
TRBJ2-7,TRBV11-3,CASSLNGGALEQYF
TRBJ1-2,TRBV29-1,CSVGGQANYGYTF
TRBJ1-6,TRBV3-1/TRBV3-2,CASSRGTGGTNSPLHF
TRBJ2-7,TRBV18,CASSRTGDGSYEQYF
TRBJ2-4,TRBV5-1,CASSLYGTGKNIQYF
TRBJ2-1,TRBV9,CASSPGGANSHEQFF
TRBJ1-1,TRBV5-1,CASSPRAGVNTEAFF
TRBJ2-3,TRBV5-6,CASSWGTSGGLDTQYF
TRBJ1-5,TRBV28,CASSLSGPGNGNQPQHF
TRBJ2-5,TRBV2,CASATSGGAVETQYF
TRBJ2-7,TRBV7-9,CASSQPRQPPYEQYF
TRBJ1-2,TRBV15,CATSEKGYDYGYTF
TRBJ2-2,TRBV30,CAWGAGGNTGELFF
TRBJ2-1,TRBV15,CATSSYTAVSYNEQFF
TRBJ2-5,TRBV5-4,CASSNGNLQETQYF
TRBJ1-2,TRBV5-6,CASSSSSGVYGYTF
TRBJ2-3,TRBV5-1,CASSLGAGTDTQYF
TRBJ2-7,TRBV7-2,CASSGTSGGTYEQYF
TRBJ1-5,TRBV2,CASRVQESLNQPQHF
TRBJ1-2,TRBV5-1,CASSGGLRTGKTLNYGYTF
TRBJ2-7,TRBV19,CASSIRYRDSEQYF
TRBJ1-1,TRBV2,CASSGPDNTNTEAFF
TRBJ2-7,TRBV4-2,CASSPKGSSGPTSYEQYF
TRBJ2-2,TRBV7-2,CASTLSSGGTGGELFF
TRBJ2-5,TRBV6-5,CASRRDPGGQETQYF
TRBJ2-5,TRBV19,CASSLTGGQETQYF
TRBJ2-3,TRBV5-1,CASSLGLGHRTDTQYF
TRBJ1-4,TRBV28,CASSSSLLAGTASGKLFF
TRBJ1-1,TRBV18,CASSLTGQGAMNTEAFF
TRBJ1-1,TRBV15,CATSRGFGVGNTEAFF
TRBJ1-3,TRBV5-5,CASSLKEDSGNTIYF
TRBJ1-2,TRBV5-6,CASSHRQGHGYTF
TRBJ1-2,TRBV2,CASSEQGYGYTF
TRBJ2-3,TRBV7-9,CASRLRDTQYF
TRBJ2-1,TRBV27,CASSLSGQGSYNEQFF
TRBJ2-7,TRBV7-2,CASSLARDRSYEQYF